This T cell receptor beta chain was identified in a study of neurological immune-mediated disorders (dated by TCRdb to between 2017 and 2020). Some background on the complete study: Peripheral blood TCR-beta repertoires from patients with HTLV-I-associated myelopathy (HAM/TSP), patients with multiple sclerosis, and healthy controls were compared in the study using UMI-based sequencing. Longitudinal samples, technical triplicates and paired sorted CD4+ and CD8+ T-cell subsets, alongside PBMC samples, were included among the 106 TCR-beta libraries. Each longitudinal HAM/TSP and healthy donor was sampled at 3 time-points spaced at about 3-45 month intervals. The cohort was made up of some 70 subjects, consisting of around 14 HAM/TSP patients, around 35 multiple sclerosis patients and some 20 healthy controls.

cDNA synthesis used template-switch 5'RACE with a primer carrying a 10-nucleotide random unique molecular identifier tagging each TCR transcript. Each sequencing run produced over 170 million TCR-beta sequences covering 15-18 subjects. The RNeasy kit was used to extract total RNA. The KAPA Real-time Library Amplification kit was used to amplify TCR-beta VDJ regions with primers for the TCR constant region and the 5'RACE anchor. Sample indexes and Illumina adaptors were added in a first PCR, and a second PCR then increased library yield. After purification with Ampure beads, the TCR product of roughly 650 bp was size-selected on a 2% E-gel SizeSelection system. Before pooling, library quality was assessed on a Bioanalyzer, concentration was determined with Qubit, and library quantification was performed with the Kapa Library Quantification kit. Paired-end 2 x 150 bp sequencing of the libraries was performed on an Illumina HiSeq 2500. To increase sequence diversity, about 25-31% phiX was spiked into each library pool. On the study's bioinformatics: Quality-filtered reads were processed with the UMI-based MiGEC pipeline, and over 80% of raw TCR sequences were removed by the MiGEC pipeline during error correction. VDJ genes were aligned to IMGT germline references, and clonotypes were defined by unique CDR3 amino acid sequence plus V-J genes. VDJtools evaluated clonal expansion, Shannon diversity and CDR3 relatedness (CalcPairwiseDistances, ClusterSamples); CLCbio workbench built phylogenetic trees. A clone was classed as expanded if it had 8 or more unique UMIs, a cutoff based on coefficient-of-variation modelling across technical triplicates. Through fastp at Q25 and MiXCR, TCRdb rebuilt clones from the public reads, retaining in-frame beta chains. Every CDR3 protein is listed once, alongside the most common genes and DNA of its rows. TCRdb assigned the V and J calls; the authors' analysis was not used. This sample is represented by fewer than 55,000 distinct CDR3 sequences; 10% of them were singletons. The ten largest clones represent about 1.6% of the sample.

Regarding this clonotype: There is no known antigen for this receptor. No base-level quality is on record; no much larger clone is a single base apart.

The time point label of this sample denotes: longitudinal time-point 1 (baseline). The healthy controls were volunteers from a blood bank in Maryland, USA. For the unsorted PBMC libraries, 2 million PBMCs were stored in RNAlater at -80 degrees C until RNA extraction and were used to generate the libraries. Peripheral blood was subjected to Ficoll-Hypaque density gradient centrifugation to isolate PBMCs, which were then cryopreserved in liquid nitrogen. Unmatched junction bases come to 6, with V trimmed by 6 bases and J by 2 bases. CDR3 length: 15 amino acids, cysteine to phenylalanine. Only the CDR3 DNA stays, 45 bases, in frame from base 1. What the authors observed across the whole study: The highest TCR clonal expansion was observed in HAM/TSP patients, whereas the lowest was observed in MS patients, even when compared with healthy controls. Expanded clones from different subjects shared no identical CDR3 amino acid sequences, which suggests that TCR-beta repertoires were private in all groups.

Sequencing input: PBMCs. The chain employs TRBV12-3 or TRBV12-4 and TRBJ2-1, and 8 junction bases match TRBD2. The receptor was derived from a woman aged 40-49 years in good health. The CDR3 loop reads CASSQGLETYNEQFF. At the DNA level, the sequence is TGTGCCAGCAGCCAGGGACTAGAGACCTACAATGAGCAGTTCTTC.